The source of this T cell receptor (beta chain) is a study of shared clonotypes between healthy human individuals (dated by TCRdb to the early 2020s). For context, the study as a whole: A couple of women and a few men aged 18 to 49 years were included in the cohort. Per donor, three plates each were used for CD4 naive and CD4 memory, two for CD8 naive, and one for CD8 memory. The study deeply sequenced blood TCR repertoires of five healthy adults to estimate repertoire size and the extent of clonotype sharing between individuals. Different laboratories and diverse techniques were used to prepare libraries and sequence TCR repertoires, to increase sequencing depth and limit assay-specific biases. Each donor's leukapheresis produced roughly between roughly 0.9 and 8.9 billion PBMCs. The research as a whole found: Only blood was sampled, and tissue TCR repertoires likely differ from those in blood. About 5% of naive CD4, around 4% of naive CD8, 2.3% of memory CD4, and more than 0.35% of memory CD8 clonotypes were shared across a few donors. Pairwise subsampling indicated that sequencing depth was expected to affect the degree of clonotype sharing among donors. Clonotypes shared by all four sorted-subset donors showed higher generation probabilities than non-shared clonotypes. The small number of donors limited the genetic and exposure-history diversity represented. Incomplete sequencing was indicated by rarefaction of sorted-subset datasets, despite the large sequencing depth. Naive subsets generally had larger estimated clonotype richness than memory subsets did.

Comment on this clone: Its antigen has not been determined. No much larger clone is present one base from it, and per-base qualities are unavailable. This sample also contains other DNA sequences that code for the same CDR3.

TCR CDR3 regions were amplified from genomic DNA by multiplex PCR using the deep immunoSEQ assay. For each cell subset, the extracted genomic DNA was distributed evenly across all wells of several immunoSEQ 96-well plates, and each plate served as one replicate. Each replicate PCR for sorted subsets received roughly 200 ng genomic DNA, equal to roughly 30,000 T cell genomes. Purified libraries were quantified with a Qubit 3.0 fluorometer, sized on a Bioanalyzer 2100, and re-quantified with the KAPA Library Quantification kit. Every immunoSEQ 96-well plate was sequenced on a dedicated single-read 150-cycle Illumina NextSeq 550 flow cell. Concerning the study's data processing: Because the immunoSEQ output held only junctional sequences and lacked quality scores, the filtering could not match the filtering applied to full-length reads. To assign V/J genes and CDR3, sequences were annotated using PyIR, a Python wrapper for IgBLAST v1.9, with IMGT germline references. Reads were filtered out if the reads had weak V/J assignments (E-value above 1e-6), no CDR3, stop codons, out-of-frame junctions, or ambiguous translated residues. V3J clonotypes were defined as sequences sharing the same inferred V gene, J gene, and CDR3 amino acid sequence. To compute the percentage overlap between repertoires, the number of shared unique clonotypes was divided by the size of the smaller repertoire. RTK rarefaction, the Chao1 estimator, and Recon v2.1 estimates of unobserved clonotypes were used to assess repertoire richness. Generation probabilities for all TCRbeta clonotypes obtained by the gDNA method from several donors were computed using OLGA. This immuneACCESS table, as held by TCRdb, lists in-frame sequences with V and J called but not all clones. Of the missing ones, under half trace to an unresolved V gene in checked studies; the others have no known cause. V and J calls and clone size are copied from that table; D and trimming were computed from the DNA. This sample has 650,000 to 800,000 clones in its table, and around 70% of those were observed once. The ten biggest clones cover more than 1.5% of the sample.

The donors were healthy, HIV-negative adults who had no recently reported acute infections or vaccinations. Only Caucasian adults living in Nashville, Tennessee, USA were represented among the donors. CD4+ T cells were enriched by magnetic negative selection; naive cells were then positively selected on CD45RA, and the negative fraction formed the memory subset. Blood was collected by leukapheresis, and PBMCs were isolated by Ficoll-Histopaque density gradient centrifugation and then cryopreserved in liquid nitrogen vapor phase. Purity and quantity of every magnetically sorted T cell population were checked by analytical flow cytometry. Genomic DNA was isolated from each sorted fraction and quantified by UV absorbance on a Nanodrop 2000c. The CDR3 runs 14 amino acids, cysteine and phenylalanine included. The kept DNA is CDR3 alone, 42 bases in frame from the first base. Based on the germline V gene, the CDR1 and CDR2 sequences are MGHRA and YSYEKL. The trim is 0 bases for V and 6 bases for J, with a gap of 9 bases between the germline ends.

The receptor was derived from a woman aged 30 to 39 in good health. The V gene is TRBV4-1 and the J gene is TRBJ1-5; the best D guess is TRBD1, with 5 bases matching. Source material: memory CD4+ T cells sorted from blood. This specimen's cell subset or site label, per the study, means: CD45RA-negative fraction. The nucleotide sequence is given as TGCGCCAGCAGCCAAGATCCCGGGGGTCAGCCCCAGCATTTT. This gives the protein CASSQDPGGQPQHF.